This T cell receptor (beta chain) is from a study of blood T cell repertoires in COVID-19. Germline CDR1 is SGHNT and CDR2 is YYREEE (reference sequence). V shed 4 bases, J shed 1 base, and the junction held 10 bases outside the gene matches. The CDR3 extends over 16 amino acids. The table came from immunoSEQ multiplex PCR; TCRdb's copy has only in-frame clones and leaves some out. This table has about 68,000 clones, approximately 85% appearing once. V and J are TRBV5-4 and TRBJ2-5; 7 nucleotides match TRBD2. The sample taken for sequencing was peripheral blood. The clonotype was recovered from a man aged 50 to 59 with acute or convalescent COVID-19. The DNA of the CDR3 is TGTGCCAGCAGCGCGACTTTCGTAGCGGGCCAAGAGACCCAGTACTTC. It codes for CASSATFVAGQETQYF.